The present T cell receptor beta chain was sequenced within a study of Ad26.COV2.S vaccination and SARS-CoV-2 variants. Study-wide points: Breadth of non-spike TCRs did not differ between vaccinees and placebo recipients.

To note about this clone: Its antigen is unknown.

TCRdb keeps only in-frame clones here, not all; method: immunoSEQ multiplex PCR. Altogether about 410,000 clones are present, roughly 90% being singletons, with the ten largest covering roughly 1.7%. Specified treatment: 19 received Ad26.COV2.S at low or high dose, single or two shots; about five received placebo; per-sample allocation not given. Samples analyzed were those drawn on day 63 after the first vaccine or placebo injection. The TCR sequence derives from a person aged 18 to 59 who received the Ad26.COV2.S COVID-19 vaccine or a placebo. Material: peripheral blood, obtained in a trial of Ad26.COV2.S vaccine versus placebo.

The CDR3 DNA follows: TGTGCCAGCAGCCCCCGGACAGCCGGGATTAATTCACCCCTCCACTTT. Its translation: CASSPRTAGINSPLHF. The chain joins TRBV5-4 to TRBJ1-6; D might be TRBD1 (6 bases). V was trimmed by 4 bases and J by 6 bases, leaving 17 bases between them. Per germline, CDR1 SGHNT and CDR2 YYREEE (reference sequence). The length of the CDR3 is 16 residues.